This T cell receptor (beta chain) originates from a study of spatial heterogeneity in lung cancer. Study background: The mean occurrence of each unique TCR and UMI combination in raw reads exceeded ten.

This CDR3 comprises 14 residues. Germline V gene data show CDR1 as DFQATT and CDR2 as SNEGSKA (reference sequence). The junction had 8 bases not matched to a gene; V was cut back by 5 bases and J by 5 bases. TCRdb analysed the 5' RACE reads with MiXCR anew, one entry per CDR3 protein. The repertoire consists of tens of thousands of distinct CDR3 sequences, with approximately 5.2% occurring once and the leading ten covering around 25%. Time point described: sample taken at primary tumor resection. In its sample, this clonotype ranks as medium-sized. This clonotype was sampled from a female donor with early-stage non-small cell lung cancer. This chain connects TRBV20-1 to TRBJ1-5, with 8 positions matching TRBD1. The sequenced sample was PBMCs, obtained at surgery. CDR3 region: CSAGAGGRHQPQHF. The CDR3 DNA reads TGCAGTGCTGGAGCAGGGGGCCGGCATCAGCCCCAGCATTTT.